The 13 T cell receptor beta chains reported below all come from one sample, sequenced in a study of T cells in localized non-small cell lung cancer. Produced via immunoSEQ multiplex PCR; TCRdb's table is partial and in-frame only. The table has about 2,100 clones, roughly 30% seen once. The source material was normal lung tissue next to the tumor, sampled before any cancer treatment. These receptors were taken from a male donor at least 60 years old with stage I squamous cell lung carcinoma.

The chain recombines TRBV19 with TRBJ2-7, with D unclear. CDR3 length: 13 amino acids. Germline V gene sequence: CDR1 LNHDA, CDR2 SQIVND (reference sequence). V lost 5 bases and J 1 base, leaving 9 bases between the germline ends. For the CDR3, the DNA is TGTGCCAGTAGTCGTGGGGAATCCTACGAGCAGTACTTC. Encoded protein: CASSRGESYEQYF.

This clone has a handful of counts. This rearrangement joins TRBV9 to TRBJ1-5; D ambiguous. Germline CDR1 is SGDLS and CDR2 is YYNGEE. CDR3 length equals 12 residues. Trimming pared 5 bases from V and 3 bases from J, leaving 6 bases between. Written as DNA, the CDR3 is TGTGCCAGCAGTTCCTTCAATCAGCCCCAGCATTTT. The encoded protein is CASSSFNQPQHF.

The sample holds a few counts of this clone. CDR3 region: CASSSGPGAKPQHF. The CDR3 coding sequence is TGTGCCAGCAGCTCCGGTCCCGGGGCGAAGCCCCAGCATTTT. The V and J genes are TRBV9 and TRBJ1-5, with a weak D call TRBD1 (5 bases). The CDR3 sequence is 14 residues long. CDR1 and CDR2 from the germline V gene are SGDLS and YYNGEE. Trimming shortened V by 4 bases and J by 8 bases, and 16 bases separated the two germline ends.

Only a few counts were recorded for this clone. The V and J genes are TRBV18 and TRBJ1-5, with TRBD1 matching over 7 bases. This CDR3 has 15 residues. The V segment lost 3 bases and the J segment 5 bases; nucleotides outside the gene matches: 7. Per germline, CDR1 KGHSH and CDR2 LQKENI. The CDR3 here is CASSPPGTEDQPQHF. The CDR3, as DNA: TGTGCCAGCTCACCCCCGGGGACAGAAGATCAGCCCCAGCATTTT.

By proportion, this clone is large. CDR3 region: CASSKGAQGSTDTQYF. The CDR3 nucleotides read TGTGCCAGCAGTAAGGGTGCGCAGGGAAGCACAGATACGCAGTATTTT. The chain has TRBV6-8 and TRBJ2-3; perhaps TRBD1 as D (5 bases). Germline-derived CDR1 and CDR2 are MNHGY and SAAAGT. The CDR3 extends over 16 amino acids. Trimming removed 5 bases at V and 0 bases at J, with 15 bases between.

This clone was counted only a few times. This chain joins TRBV28 and TRBJ2-1, with 7 bases fitting TRBD1. The CDR3 consists of 13 residues. Germline V gene lookup returns CDR1 MDHEN and CDR2 SYDVKM. The J segment lost 7 bases and the V segment lost 8 bases, leaving 8 bases of the junction unmatched. The CDR3 DNA is TGTGCCAGCTTTACAGGGGCGCCTAATGAGCAGTTCTTC. Translated, it gives CASFTGAPNEQFF.

The chain carries TRBV15 and TRBJ2-5, with 8 bases aligning to TRBD2. This CDR3 region has 15 residues. CDR1 LNHNV and CDR2 YYDKDF come from the germline V gene (reference sequence). Trimming removed 1 base from V and 4 bases from J; junction bases left unmatched: 5. DNA of the CDR3: TGTGCCACCAGCAGAGGGCGGGGGGCCGGAGAGACCCAGTACTTC. Residues: CATSRGRGAGETQYF.

By its share, this clone is medium-sized. The genes are TRBV9 and TRBJ2-1; TRBD2 might be the D (5 bases). Looked up from germline, CDR1 is SGDLS and CDR2 is YYNGEE. The CDR3 contains 14 residues. V lost 9 bases to trimming and J lost 0 bases, with 13 bases between them. CDR3 bases: TGTGCCACATCAGCGGACTCCTCCTACAATGAGCAGTTCTTC. It yields the protein CATSADSSYNEQFF.

By share, this clone ranks as large. The gene calls are TRBV28 and TRBJ2-3; no reliable D call. The V end lost 5 bases, the J end lost 0 bases, and 18 bases lay between the germline ends. Per the germline V gene, CDR1 is MDHEN and CDR2 is SYDVKM. The CDR3 sequence is 17 residues long. This CDR3 is CASSPFDGATSTDTQYF. The CDR3 bases are TGTGCCAGCAGTCCTTTCGACGGAGCCACTAGCACAGATACGCAGTATTTT.

This clone is termed large. The chain employs TRBV28 and TRBJ1-2, with D tentatively TRBD1 (6 bases). The CDR3 length is 13 residues. CDR1 MDHEN and CDR2 SYDVKM come from the germline V gene. V lost 4 bases and J lost 6, with 12 bases in between. CDR3 DNA: TGTGCCAGCAGTTCCTTAGGGGGGAATGGCTACACCTTC. Translated, it gives CASSSLGGNGYTF.

The chain links TRBV14 to TRBJ2-4, with TRBD1 identical over 7 bases. V lost 1 base, J lost 0 bases, and 3 bases stayed unmatched. Germline V gene data show CDR1 as SGHDN and CDR2 as FVKESK. The CDR3 consists of 16 residues. The CDR3, as DNA: TGTGCCAGCAGCCAAGGGACAGGCCGAGCCAAAAACATTCAGTACTTC. This encodes CASSQGTGRAKNIQYF. Complete variable domain (other parts from reference TRBV14 and TRBJ2-4): EAGVTQFPSHSVIEKGQTVTLRCDPISGHDNLYWYRRVMGKEIKFLLHFVKESKQDESGMPNNRFLAERTGGTYSTLKVQPAELEDSGVYFCASSQGTGRAKNIQYFGAGTRLSVL.

The gene calls are TRBV30 and TRBJ1-4; 11 bases are shared with TRBD1. There are 16 residues in the CDR3. Looked up from germline, CDR1 is GTSNPN and CDR2 is SVGIG (reference sequence). The trim removed 3 bases at V and 4 bases at J, leaving 7 bases unmatched. DNA for the CDR3: TGTGCCTGGAGGATCGGACAGGGGGCTGGTAATGAAAAACTGTTTTTT. Its translation: CAWRIGQGAGNEKLFF. The whole variable domain, filled in from reference TRBV30 and TRBJ1-4, reads SQTIHQWPATLVQPVGSPLSLECTVEGTSNPNLYWYRQAAGRGLQLLFYSVGIGQISSEVPQNLSASRPQDRQFILSSKKLLLSDSGFYLCAWRIGQGAGNEKLFFGSGTQLSVL.

This clone qualifies as medium-sized. V is TRBV11-3 and J is TRBJ2-2; D remains unclear. The ends were cut back, 5 bases at V and 8 bases at J, with 18 bases in the middle. Germline V CDR1 and CDR2: SGHNT, YENEEA. The CDR3 consists of 15 residues. The CDR3 DNA is TGTGCCAGCAGCCCTGGGGTTGGGGTTGGTGGGGAGCTGTTTTTT. The encoded protein is CASSPGVGVGGELFF.